This T cell receptor beta chain was sequenced for a study of blood T cell repertoires in COVID-19. Study-level background: Whether acute or convalescent, the COVID-19 samples came from the United States, Italy and Spain. The analysed material was cDNA or gDNA that came from T cells, B-cell-depleted T cells, or PBMCs.

Original analysis: The authors estimated nucleated cell counts from reference gene primer amplification. Only in-frame clones appear in the TCRdb table, and some are missing; sequencing was by immunoSEQ multiplex PCR. The V and J calls and clone size were taken over from that table, and D and trimming were inferred from the DNA. This sample carries about 150,000 clones, 83% of them seen once, and the ten largest clones take roughly 1.9%. J lost 5 bases, V lost 3 bases, and 4 bases had no gene match. Germline loops: CDR1 GTSNPN, CDR2 SVGIG (reference sequence). This CDR3 contains 12 residues. The TCR was taken from a woman of 80 years or more with acute or convalescent COVID-19. The V gene is TRBV30, the J gene TRBJ2-7; TRBD1 aligns across 7 bases. Sequences were obtained from peripheral blood. The CDR3 region has the DNA TGTGCCTGGAGGCCTCAGGGGGACGAGCAGTACTTC. Translating gives CAWRPQGDEQYF.